The 27 T cell receptor beta chains below all came from one sample that was sequenced in a study of blood T cells in healthy people across ages. The authors ran a second PCR of about 6 to 11 cycles using a sample-barcoded 5' primer and a J-beta primer mix. In TCRdb, the 5' RACE reads were re-called with MiXCR into one record per CDR3 protein. This table holds approximately 1,000,000 distinct CDR3 sequences, around 45% found once. Sequencing was carried out using blood. The receptors stem from an older woman in good health.

This chain uses TRBV20-1 with TRBJ2-2; TRBD2 might be the D (6 bases). The ends were cut back, 0 bases at V and 4 bases at J, with 9 bases in the middle. This CDR3 is 14 amino acids long. Germline CDR1 reads DFQATT; CDR2 reads SNEGSKA (reference sequence). The chain's CDR3 is CSARDWGVTGELFF. CDR3 sequence (DNA): TGCAGTGCTAGAGATTGGGGGGTCACCGGGGAGCTGTTTTTT.

Only a few counts were recorded for this clonotype. The rearrangement joins TRBV12-3 or TRBV12-4 to TRBJ2-5; a weak D match, TRBD2 (5 bases). This CDR3 has 11 residues. Between the trimmed V and J ends, which lost 6 bases and 9 bases, there was a span of 11 bases. Here the CDR3 reads CASSLAGAQYF. The CDR3 DNA reads TGTGCCAGCAGCCTGGCCGGGGCCCAGTACTTC.

V usage is TRBV2 and J usage is TRBJ2-1, with D possibly matching TRBD2 (5 bases). From germline, CDR1 is SNHLY and CDR2 FYNNEI. This CDR3 has 11 amino acids. Trimming removed 6 bases at V and 10 bases at J, with 10 bases between. This chain's CDR3 is CASRLRGEQFF. DNA of the CDR3: TGTGCCAGCAGATTACGAGGGGAGCAGTTCTTC.

CDR3 loop: CASSPRPTDTSYQETQYF. The CDR3, as DNA: TGTGCCAGCAGTCCGCGCCCTACGGACACTTCGTACCAAGAGACCCAGTACTTC. The chain links TRBV28 to TRBJ2-5, with D perhaps TRBD1 (5 bases). Trimming stripped 5 bases from V and 0 bases from J, with 22 bases between. CDR3 size: 18 residues. CDR1 and CDR2 (germline): MDHEN, SYDVKM.

In nucleotides, the CDR3 is TGTGCCTGGAGAGGGCGAGGGTCAGGCAATGAGCAGTTCTTC. This sequence encodes CAWRGRGSGNEQFF. V is TRBV30 and J is TRBJ2-1, with D tentatively TRBD2 (5 bases). Germline assignment: CDR1 GTSNPN and CDR2 SVGIG (reference sequence). The CDR3 has 14 residues. V lost 3 bases, J lost 6 bases, and 15 bases lay in between.

The table lists this clonotype with a few counts. The V and J genes are TRBV11-3 and TRBJ2-3; maybe TRBD2 (5 bases). The CDR3 is 15 residues long. V was pared by 5 bases and J by 3 bases, with 15 bases between. Germline CDR1 and CDR2: SGHNT and YENEEA. The DNA for the CDR3 is TGTGCCAGCAGCCCAGGACTGGGGAGAACAGATACGCAGTATTTT. Its protein product is CASSPGLGRTDTQYF.

The CDR3 is CSAGLQGARRYEQYF. CDR3 coding DNA: TGCAGTGCTGGCTTACAGGGGGCGCGCCGCTACGAGCAGTACTTC. This chain uses TRBV20-1 with TRBJ2-7; 9 bases are a match to TRBD1. CDR3 length equals 15 residues. J gave up 3 bases and V 5 bases, and 11 bases lay outside the gene matches. Germline V gives CDR1 DFQATT, CDR2 SNEGSKA (reference sequence).

The chain employs TRBV29-1 and TRBJ2-7; 7 bases agree with TRBD1. In germline, CDR1 is SQVTM, CDR2 ANQGSEA. V dropped 6 bases and J dropped 2; count of bases not matched to a gene: 7. This CDR3 has 13 amino acids. In nucleotides, the CDR3 is TGCAGCGTCGTAGGGACAGAGACCTACGAGCAGTACTTC. It specifies CSVVGTETYEQYF.

J is TRBJ2-7 and V is TRBV5-1; TRBD2 matches 11 bases. The CDR3 is 13 amino acids. V dropped 7 bases and J dropped 4; count of bases not matched to a gene: 4. CDR1 is SGHRS, CDR2 YFSETQ, per germline. CDR3 region: CASYTSGSYEQYF. The CDR3 nucleotides are TGCGCCAGCTATACTAGCGGGAGTTACGAGCAGTACTTC.

The J gene is TRBJ2-4, the V gene TRBV6-1; D remains ambiguous. V was pared by 5 bases and J by 0 bases, with 14 bases between. From germline, CDR1 is MNHNS and CDR2 SASEGT. This CDR3 spans 16 amino acids. The CDR3 DNA is TGTGCCAGCAGTAATCGGGCTGAGATAGCCAAAAACATTCAGTACTTC. Its translation: CASSNRAEIAKNIQYF.

There are a few counts of this clonotype. This chain joins TRBV5-8 and TRBJ2-7; 7 positions agree with TRBD1. CDR1 and CDR2 (germline): SGHTS, YDEGEE. Germline trimming cut 1 base from V and 4 bases from J; bases unmatched to any gene: 8. The CDR3 extends over 15 amino acids. This chain's CDR3 is CASSLTQGLGYEQYF. The CDR3 region has the DNA TGTGCCAGCAGCTTGACACAGGGGTTAGGGTACGAGCAGTACTTC.

In this sample, this clonotype turned up a few times. This sequence joins TRBV18 and TRBJ1-1; 10 bases are a match to TRBD1. The germline CDR1 and CDR2 sequences are KGHSH and LQKENI. V was pared by 3 bases and J by 4 bases, with 5 bases of the junction left unmatched. The CDR3 runs to 15 residues. The CDR3 spells CASSPWDRGFTEAFF. The CDR3 DNA reads as TGTGCCAGCTCACCGTGGGACAGGGGATTCACTGAAGCTTTCTTT.

This clonotype was counted a single time. V usage is TRBV28 and J usage is TRBJ1-5; possible D gene TRBD1, 5 bases. The CDR3 loop spans 14 amino acids. Trimming shortened V by 7 bases and J by 3 bases, and 13 bases separated the two germline ends. CDR1 is MDHEN and CDR2 is SYDVKM in the germline V gene. The DNA for the CDR3 is TGTGCCAGCAAGGGGCCCGGAGTCAATCAGCCCCAGCATTTT. Protein: CASKGPGVNQPQHF.

A few counts support this clonotype. This chain connects TRBV20-1 to TRBJ2-5, with a tentative D call TRBD1 (5 bases). V was pared by 2 bases and J by 5 bases, with 12 bases between. The CDR3 runs 13 residues. Germline V gene lookup returns CDR1 DFQATT and CDR2 SNEGSKA (reference sequence). DNA of the CDR3: TGCAGTGCTAGACGGCAGGGATTGGAGACCCAGTACTTC. It codes for CSARRQGLETQYF.

This clonotype was detected only a few times. J is TRBJ2-5 and V is TRBV6-2 or TRBV6-3; tentative D call: TRBD2 (6 bases). Looked up from germline, CDR1 is MNHEY and CDR2 is SVGEGT. Trimming shortened V by 2 bases and J by 3 bases, and 10 bases separated the two germline ends. The CDR3 loop spans 14 amino acids. CDR3 sequence (DNA): TGTGCCAGCAGTTACGGAGGGCAGAAAGAGACCCAGTACTTC. Protein: CASSYGGQKETQYF.

The CDR3 reads CAITAGTSGRVSSYEQYF. In DNA form, the CDR3 reads TGTGCCATTACTGCCGGGACTAGCGGGAGGGTGAGCTCCTACGAGCAGTACTTC. The chain employs TRBV10-3 and TRBJ2-7; 16 bases are shared with TRBD2. V lost 9 bases and J lost 0; bases outside the gene matches: 11. Germline V gives CDR1 ENHRY, CDR2 SYGVKD. This CDR3 is 18 amino acids long.

This sequence joins TRBV20-1 and TRBJ2-7; the D gene is possibly TRBD1 (6 bases). Germline lookup yields CDR1 DFQATT and CDR2 SNEGSKA (reference sequence). The CDR3 is 13 amino acids. Trimming removed 7 bases at V and 0 bases at J, with 13 bases between. The CDR3 is CSVPGQPSYEQYF. Here the CDR3 DNA reads TGCAGTGTACCTGGACAGCCCTCCTACGAGCAGTACTTC.

J is TRBJ2-7 and V is TRBV20-1; TRBD1 matches 7 bases. From germline, CDR1 is DFQATT and CDR2 SNEGSKA (reference sequence). The trim removed 5 bases at V and 2 bases at J, leaving 18 bases unmatched. The CDR3 sequence is 17 residues long. DNA for the CDR3: TGCAGTGCTTCCGGGACAGCGATATCTTTAATGCCCTACGAGCAGTACTTC. Protein sequence: CSASGTAISLMPYEQYF.

This chain connects TRBV4-1 to TRBJ1-1; TRBD1 aligns across 7 bases. Unmatched junction bases numbered 6, after V lost 4 bases and J lost 1 base. The CDR3 totals 15 residues. Germline V lookup: CDR1 MGHRA, CDR2 YSYEKL. The CDR3 loop reads CASSLSGQPNTEAFF. The CDR3 coding sequence is TGCGCCAGCAGCCTCTCGGGACAGCCGAACACTGAAGCTTTCTTT.

The V and J genes are TRBV27 and TRBJ2-1, with D uncertain. CDR1 is MNHEY, CDR2 SMNVEV, per germline (reference sequence). V shed 0 bases and J shed 7 bases, with 7 bases lying between them. CDR3 length: 13 residues. The DNA for the CDR3 is TGTGCCAGCAGTTTATCTGGGTTGAATGAGCAGTTCTTC. Protein product: CASSLSGLNEQFF.

This rearrangement joins TRBV27 to TRBJ1-5, with D unresolved. This CDR3 has 12 residues. V gave up 3 bases and J gave up 9 bases, with 9 bases separating them. CDR1 MNHEY and CDR2 SMNVEV come from the germline V gene (reference sequence). CDR3: CASSFTEGPQHF. CDR3 sequence (DNA): TGTGCCAGCAGTTTCACAGAGGGGCCCCAGCATTTT.

The chain joins TRBV27 to TRBJ2-1; the match to TRBD2 covers 10 bases. The CDR3 sequence is 15 residues long. CDR1 and CDR2 (germline): MNHEY, SMNVEV (reference sequence). Unmatched junction bases numbered 3, after V lost 4 bases and J lost 3 bases. This CDR3 reads CASSWTSGSYNEQFF. CDR3 DNA sequence: TGTGCCAGCAGTTGGACTAGCGGTAGCTACAATGAGCAGTTCTTC.

The chain recombines TRBV7-9 with TRBJ1-5, with D unresolved. V lost 8 bases, J lost 0 bases, and 8 bases lay in between. The germline CDR1 and CDR2 sequences are SEHNR and FQNEAQ (reference sequence). The CDR3 extends over 13 amino acids. The CDR3 spells CASARLSNQPQHF. Written as DNA, the CDR3 is TGTGCCAGCGCCCGGCTTAGCAATCAGCCCCAGCATTTT.

This clonotype was counted a few times. The chain is built from TRBV20-1 and TRBJ2-7; TRBD2 agrees at 10 bases. This CDR3 spans 16 amino acids. Trimming removed 3 bases from V and 4 bases from J; junction bases left unmatched: 12. In germline, CDR1 is DFQATT, CDR2 SNEGSKA (reference sequence). In DNA form, the CDR3 reads TGCAGTGCTAGTCCGGGACTAGCGCCAGAGGGATACGAGCAGTACTTC. Amino acids: CSASPGLAPEGYEQYF.

V gene TRBV10-3 combines with J gene TRBJ1-2, with D possibly being TRBD1 (6 bases). The germline V gene has CDR1 ENHRY and CDR2 SYGVKD. The CDR3 totals 11 residues. Trimming removed 5 bases at V and 8 bases at J, with 9 bases between. The CDR3 spells CAISQGSGYTF. CDR3 coding DNA: TGTGCCATCAGTCAGGGGTCCGGCTACACCTTC.

This sequence joins TRBV7-3 and TRBJ2-3; D not resolved. Germline V gene lookup returns CDR1 SGHTA and CDR2 FQGTGA. The V end lost 5 bases, the J end lost 2 bases, and 14 bases lay between the germline ends. CDR3 length: 15 amino acids. The DNA of the CDR3 is TGTGCCAGCAGCCAAGGAGTTCGGATCACAGATACGCAGTATTTT. Translated, it gives CASSQGVRITDTQYF.

This clonotype was counted only a few times. DNA of the CDR3: TGCGCCAGCAGCCAAGAGCGGTCCAGTTCACCCCTCCACTTT. It yields the protein CASSQERSSSPLHF. V and J are TRBV4-1 and TRBJ1-6; D is unclear. The germline V gene has CDR1 MGHRA and CDR2 YSYEKL. Trimming took off 0 bases at V and 9 bases at J, with 9 bases between the two ends. CDR3 length: 14 amino acids.